This T cell receptor (beta chain) was identified in a study of cytomegalovirus exposure and HLA in healthy donors. 60 Vbeta and 13 Jbeta primers were used in PCR. TCRdb's copy holds only in-frame clones and misses some; the assay was immunoSEQ multiplex PCR. The sample holds some 120,000 clones, 55% to 75% seen once. J was trimmed by 2 bases and V by 6 bases; bases with no gene match: 6. The CDR3 loop spans 15 amino acids. Germline CDR1 reads SGHKS; CDR2 reads YYEKEE (reference sequence). This clone was found once. V usage is TRBV5-5 and J usage is TRBJ2-1; 9 bases align to TRBD1. Sequenced input: PBMCs. The TCR sequence derives from a woman aged 40 to 49 in good health and CMV-seropositive. The CDR3 sequence: CASNLRDRAYNEQFF. CDR3 nucleotides: TGTGCCAGCAACCTCCGGGACAGGGCCTACAATGAGCAGTTCTTC.